Detailed here is one T cell receptor beta chain. Its target is not known. This specimen comes from a study of OX40 agonist ivuxolimab in advanced cancers. Study background: Melanoma, hepatocellular carcinoma, head and neck or renal cell cancer occurred in dose-escalation patients. Study-level results: At 0.1 to 3.0 mg/kg and by week 6, clonal expansion occurred in CD4+ and CD8+ blood T cells. The work left the antigen specificity of expanded peripheral T cells undetermined.

Germline CDR1 reads SQVTM; CDR2 reads ANQGSEA. CDR3 size: 11 residues. Trimming removed 8 bases at V and 4 bases at J, with 12 bases between. TCRdb keeps only in-frame clones here, not all; method: immunoSEQ multiplex PCR. The sample carries around 19,000 clones, around 70% recorded once. The specimen comprised CD4+ or CD8+ T cells sorted from blood, sampled in a trial of the OX40 agonist ivuxolimab. This TCR was sampled from an adult with an advanced solid tumor such as melanoma, head and neck, liver or kidney cancer. V usage is TRBV29-1 and J usage is TRBJ2-7; D is uncertain. The CDR3 protein is CSIRVLYEQYF. The CDR3 DNA is TGCAGCATCCGGGTCCTTTACGAGCAGTACTTC.